This note documents a single T cell receptor (beta chain) sequence. This receptor's antigen is unknown. There are no base qualities to consult, and no much larger clone falls within one base. Patients with autoimmune disease history or receiving systemic immunosuppression were excluded from the trial. Peripheral blood for TCR sequencing was collected from all dose cohorts at baseline, on cycle 4 day 1, and on cycle 7 day 1. The samples were taken from a phase I, first-in-human, multicenter, open-label dose-escalation trial of ivuxolimab. Adults with locally advanced or metastatic melanoma, renal cell carcinoma, hepatocellular carcinoma or head and neck squamous cell carcinoma were enrolled in the trial. Before TCR sequencing, CD4+ T cells and CD8+ T cells were sorted from peripheral blood as separate populations. The sample belongs to a study of OX40 agonist ivuxolimab in advanced cancers. Looking at the study overall: Ivuxolimab, which targeted the costimulatory receptor OX40 (CD134), was an agonistic, fully human IgG2 monoclonal antibody. Intravenous ivuxolimab was administered to patients every 2 weeks at six dose levels: 0.01, 0.1, 0.3, 1.5, 3 and 10 mg/kg. In the dose-escalation cohort, approximately 82% of patients were male, and the mean age was about 55 years, with a range of about 23 to 80. The purpose of peripheral TCRbeta sequencing was to test whether ivuxolimab changed TCR sequence diversity and led to clonal T-cell expansion. Of the 50 to 55 patients in dose escalation, about 19 had hepatocellular carcinoma, approximately 15 had melanoma, 9 had renal cell carcinoma and 9 had head and neck cancer. Three dose-escalation patients achieved partial responses, one with hepatocellular carcinoma and two with cutaneous melanoma. Patients were allowed to have had prior anti-PD-1, anti-PD-L1 or anti-CTLA-4 therapy, and more than 35% of the dose-escalation patients had been treated with checkpoint inhibitors. The paper covers the monotherapy dose-escalation part of the phase I ivuxolimab trial, which included N of about 56 patients. Findings and caveats that apply to the study as a whole: On average, CD8+ T cells showed more expanded clones than CD4+ T cells after ivuxolimab. At doses from 0.1 to 3.0 mg/kg, clonal expansion was seen in both CD4+ and CD8+ blood T cells between baseline and week 6. In the 0.1-3.0 mg/kg groups, partial responders had among the lowest normalized peripheral clonal expansion, particularly in CD8+ T cells. Antigen specificity was not determined for the clonally expanded peripheral T cells. Low levels of normalized T-cell clonal expansion were also seen in some patients who did not respond.

Genomic DNA was isolated from the sorted cells so that the TCRbeta CDR3 region could be sequenced. The immunoSEQ Assay was used for sequencing of TCRbeta CDR3 regions. The clones in this table, taken by TCRdb from immuneACCESS, are in-frame only. Not every clone is retained; where verified, under half of the shortfall comes from an unresolved V gene, and the cause of the rest is unknown. This sample gives some 20,000 clones in total; roughly 84% of them show up just once. Clones ranked in the top ten supply under 35% of the sample. The trim is 2 bases for V and 2 bases for J, with a gap of 4 bases between the germline ends. Inclusive of the bounding cysteine and phenylalanine, the CDR3 is 14 residues long. The sequence is cut down to CDR3 DNA, 42 bases in frame from base 1. CDR1 and CDR2 were assigned from the germline V gene as MNHEY and SVGAGI.

The chain is encoded by TRBV6-5 joined to TRBJ1-6, with an unclear D gene assignment. The source material was CD4+ or CD8+ T cells sorted from blood, sampled in a trial of the OX40 agonist ivuxolimab. The receptor's source is an adult with an advanced solid tumor such as melanoma, head and neck, liver or kidney cancer. The CDR3 region: CASSYGPYNSPLHF. In nucleotides, the sequence is TGTGCCAGCAGTTACGGTCCCTATAATTCACCCCTCCACTTT.